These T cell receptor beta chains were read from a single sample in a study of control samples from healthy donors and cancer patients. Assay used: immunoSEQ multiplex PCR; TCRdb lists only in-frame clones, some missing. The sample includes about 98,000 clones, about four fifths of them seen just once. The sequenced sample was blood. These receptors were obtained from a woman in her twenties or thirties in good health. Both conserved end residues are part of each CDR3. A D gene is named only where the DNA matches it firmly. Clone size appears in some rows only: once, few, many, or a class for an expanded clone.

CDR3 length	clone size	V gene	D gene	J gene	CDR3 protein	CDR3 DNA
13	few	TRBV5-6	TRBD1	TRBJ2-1	CASSRTGGNEQFF	TGTGCCAGCAGCAGGACAGGGGGAAATGAGCAGTTCTTC
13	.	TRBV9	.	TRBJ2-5	CASSSRGTETQYF	TGTGCCAGCAGCTCCAGGGGAACAGAGACCCAGTACTTC
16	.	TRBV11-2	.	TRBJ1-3	CASSLAPALTGNTIYF	TGTGCCAGCAGCTTAGCTCCGGCACTCACTGGAAACACCATATATTTT
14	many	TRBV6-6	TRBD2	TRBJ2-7	CASSNSGGAYEQYF	TGTGCCAGCAGTAATAGCGGGGGGGCCTACGAGCAGTACTTC
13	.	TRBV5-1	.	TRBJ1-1	CASSLGGDTEAFF	TGCGCCAGCAGCTTGGGAGGTGACACTGAAGCTTTCTTT
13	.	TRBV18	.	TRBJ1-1	CASSETLNTEAFF	TGTGCCAGCTCAGAGACACTGAACACTGAAGCTTTCTTT
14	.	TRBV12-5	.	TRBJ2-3	CASGPPGATGAQYF	TGTGCTAGTGGTCCGCCGGGGGCCACCGGTGCGCAGTATTTT
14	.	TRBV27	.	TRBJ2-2	CASSLTGYTGELFF	TGTGCCAGCAGTTTGACGGGTTACACCGGGGAGCTGTTTTTT
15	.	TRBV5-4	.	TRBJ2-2	CASSLGQLSPGELFF	TGTGCCAGCAGCTTGGGGCAGTTGTCCCCCGGGGAGCTGTTTTTT
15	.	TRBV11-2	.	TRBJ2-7	CASSGSGQAWNEQYF	TGTGCCAGCAGCGGTAGCGGACAGGCCTGGAACGAGCAGTACTTC
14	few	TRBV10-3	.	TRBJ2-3	CAISRDRPTDTQYF	TGTGCCATCAGTCGAGACAGGCCCACAGATACGCAGTATTTT
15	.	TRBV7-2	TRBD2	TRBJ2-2	CASSTRLAFGGELFF	TGTGCCAGCAGCACAAGACTAGCCTTCGGCGGGGAGCTGTTTTTT
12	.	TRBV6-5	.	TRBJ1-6	CASSYGNSPLHF	TGTGCCAGCAGTTACGGGAATTCACCCCTCCACTTT
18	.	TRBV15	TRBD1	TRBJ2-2	CATSRDKGTGGNTGELFF	TGTGCCACCAGCAGAGATAAAGGGACAGGGGGGAACACCGGGGAGCTGTTTTTT
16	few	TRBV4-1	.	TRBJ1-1	CASSQGGRLMNTEAFF	TGCGCCAGCAGCCAAGGCGGCAGGCTTATGAACACTGAAGCTTTCTTT
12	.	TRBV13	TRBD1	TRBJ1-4	CASSFGQAKLFF	TGTGCCAGCAGTTTTGGACAGGCAAAACTGTTTTTT
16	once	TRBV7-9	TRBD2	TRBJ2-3	CASSWGTRASTDTQYF	TGTGCCAGCAGCTGGGGGACTAGAGCTAGCACAGATACGCAGTATTTT
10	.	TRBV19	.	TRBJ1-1	CASSHTEAFF	TGTGCCAGTAGTCACACTGAAGCTTTCTTT
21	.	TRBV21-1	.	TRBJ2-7	CASSNGPSLYTSGAISYEQYF	TGTGCCAGCAGCAATGGCCCCTCACTGTATACTAGCGGGGCTATTTCCTACGAGCAGTACTTC
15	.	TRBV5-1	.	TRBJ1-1	CASSPNPDRYTEAFF	TGCGCCAGCAGCCCCAACCCGGACAGATACACTGAAGCTTTCTTT